The next 13 T cell receptor beta chains were all read from a single sample in a study of shared clonotypes between healthy human individuals. Only in-frame clones appear in the TCRdb table, and some are missing; sequencing was by immunoSEQ multiplex PCR. The table lists hundreds of thousands of clones, under 80% of them singletons, with less than 2% in the top ten. Sequenced material: memory CD4+ T cells sorted from blood. The subset is: CD45RA-negative fraction. These receptors all stem from a woman aged 25 to 39 in good health.

With respect to this clone: Other nucleotide sequences in the sample specify the same CDR3. V gene TRBV7-6 combines with J gene TRBJ1-1, with 7 bases lining up with TRBD1. CDR3 length: 13 amino acids. V shed 5 bases and J 3 bases; nucleotides not matched to a gene: 3. Germline CDR1 is SGHVS and CDR2 is FNYEAQ. CDR3 residues: CASSRQGDTEAFF. CDR3 in DNA: TGTGCCAGCAGCAGGCAGGGGGACACTGAAGCTTTCTTT.

The chain combines TRBV5-6 with TRBJ2-2; TRBD1 is a possible D gene (6 bases). The ends were cut back, 1 base at V and 5 bases at J, with 9 bases in the middle. CDR3 length: 14 residues. Germline values: CDR1 SGHDT, CDR2 YYEEEE. CDR3 loop: CASSLRQGTGELFF. CDR3 DNA sequence: TGTGCCAGCAGCTTGAGGCAGGGGACCGGGGAGCTGTTTTTT.

J is TRBJ2-7 and V is TRBV19, with 7 bases lining up with TRBD1. J lost 7 bases, V lost 3 bases, and 15 bases had no gene match. This CDR3 has 16 amino acids. Germline CDR1 LNHDA, CDR2 SQIVND (reference sequence). The CDR3 sequence is CASSILTAGGNREQYF. The CDR3 DNA follows: TGTGCCAGTAGTATTTTGACGGCAGGGGGAAATCGGGAGCAGTACTTC.

This clone appeared once. The V and J genes are TRBV29-1 and TRBJ1-2; 8 bases match TRBD1. There are 13 residues in the CDR3. The germline gives CDR1 SQVTM, CDR2 ANQGSEA. V dropped 5 bases and J dropped 4; count of bases not matched to a gene: 6. Here the CDR3 DNA reads TGCAGCGTTCTCAGACAGGGGACCTATGGCTACACCTTC. This gives the protein CSVLRQGTYGYTF.

The chain carries TRBV25-1 and TRBJ1-4; TRBD1 might be the D (6 bases). Trimming stripped 3 bases from V and 4 bases from J, with 15 bases between. The CDR3 sequence is 16 residues long. The V gene's germline CDR1 is MGHDK and CDR2 SYGVNS. The CDR3 DNA reads as TGTGCCAGCAGTGAGGGGAAGGACAGCTTTAATGAAAAACTGTTTTTT. Encoded protein: CASSEGKDSFNEKLFF.

This rearrangement joins TRBV2 to TRBJ1-2; 7 bases agree with TRBD1. The CDR3 loop spans 14 amino acids. V trimming: 5 bases; J trimming: 6 bases; junction bases outside the gene matches: 9. Germline V gene data show CDR1 as SNHLY and CDR2 as FYNNEI. CDR3 residues: CASSRTAQGDGYTF. CDR3 nucleotide sequence: TGTGCCAGCAGTCGGACGGCCCAGGGGGATGGCTACACCTTC.

This chain uses TRBV5-1 with TRBJ1-3; D perhaps matches TRBD1 (6 bases). The CDR3 is 15 amino acids. Germline V gene data show CDR1 as SGHRS and CDR2 as YFSETQ. Deletions cut 6 bases from V and 4 bases from J, with 17 bases between. CDR3 loop: CASTRGGEGGNTIYF. The CDR3 DNA follows: TGCGCCAGCACCCGTGGGGGCGAGGGAGGAAACACCATATATTTT.

The CDR3 spells CASSRVQREADYSYNEQFF. In nucleotides, the CDR3 is TGTGCCAGCAGCAGAGTGCAGCGGGAGGCCGATTACTCCTACAATGAGCAGTTCTTC. The rearrangement uses TRBV9 and TRBJ2-1; 9 positions match TRBD2. This CDR3 has 19 residues. Germline V lookup: CDR1 SGDLS, CDR2 YYNGEE. After removal of 4 bases from V and 0 bases from J, the junction contained 14 bases not matched to a gene. Looking up the rest from reference TRBV9 and TRBJ2-1 gives the full variable domain: DSGVTQTPKHLITATGQRVTLRCSPRSGDLSVYWYQQSLDQGLQFLIQYYNGEERAKGNILERFSAQQFPDLHSELNLSSLELGDSALYFCASSRVQREADYSYNEQFFGPGTRLTVL.

Worth noting for this clone: The same CDR3 also results from other DNA sequences found in this sample. The chain employs TRBV28 and TRBJ2-7; 8 positions agree with TRBD1. J was trimmed by 2 bases and V by 5 bases; bases with no gene match: 5. Germline-derived CDR1 and CDR2 are MDHEN and SYDVKM. CDR3 length: 14 amino acids. For the CDR3, the DNA is TGTGCCAGCAGTCTCGGACAGGGCCCCTACGAGCAGTACTTC. It is translated as CASSLGQGPYEQYF.

This chain connects TRBV10-3 to TRBJ2-7; D may be TRBD2 (6 bases). CDR1 and CDR2 from the germline V gene are ENHRY and SYGVKD. V lost 9 bases and J lost 4, with 16 bases in between. This CDR3 spans 13 amino acids. CDR3 DNA: TGTGCCATTGGGGCAGGGAGGAGGTACGAGCAGTACTTC. Translated, it gives CAIGAGRRYEQYF.

V usage is TRBV5-1 and J usage is TRBJ2-1; D remains unclear. The V end lost 5 bases, the J end lost 8 bases, and 17 bases lay between the germline ends. The CDR3 runs 14 residues. CDR1 SGHRS and CDR2 YFSETQ come from the germline V gene. The CDR3 is CASRVSTPADEQFF. Written as DNA, the CDR3 is TGCGCCAGCAGGGTTTCGACCCCCGCGGATGAGCAGTTCTTC.

The chain links TRBV28 to TRBJ1-4; no clear D. Germline-derived CDR1 and CDR2 are MDHEN and SYDVKM. This CDR3 comprises 13 residues. Trimming cost V 7 bases and J 8 bases, with 14 bases left between them. The chain's CDR3 is CASTENREEKLFF. The CDR3 coding sequence is TGTGCCAGCACCGAAAATAGGGAAGAAAAACTGTTTTTT.

This chain joins TRBV19 and TRBJ2-1, with 9 bases that match TRBD2. CDR1 is LNHDA and CDR2 is SQIVND in the germline V gene (reference sequence). The CDR3 runs 16 residues. Unmatched junction bases numbered 6, after V lost 4 bases and J lost 2 bases. CDR3 protein: CASSKLAGGTYNEQFF. The CDR3 DNA sequence: TGTGCCAGTAGTAAGTTGGCGGGAGGGACCTACAATGAGCAGTTCTTC. The full variable domain, with the rest looked up from reference TRBV19 and TRBJ2-1, is DGGITQSPKYLFRKEGQNVTLSCEQNLNHDAMYWYRQDPGQGLRLIYYSQIVNDFQKGDIAEGYSVSREKKESFPLTVTSAQKNPTAFYLCASSKLAGGTYNEQFFGPGTRLTVL.